Below, one TCR beta chain is given with its context. Its antigen remains unknown. CDR3 length: 14 amino acids. The V end was cut by 3 bases, the J end by 0 bases, with 3 bases between. Germline CDR1 reads LGHNA; CDR2 reads YSLEER. Clones were read by immunoSEQ multiplex PCR, and TCRdb kept only the in-frame ones, dropping some. The data hold 100,000 or so clones, with approximately 87% observed a single time. These data originate in a study of T cell responses to AZD1222 COVID-19 vaccine. Study outcomes and limitations: Clonal diversity was possibly underestimated, and the donors were mostly white British, with more females. Unmutated variant regions are reportedly targeted by nearly half of spike-specific TCRs. Repertoire sampling happened only post peak T cell response.

The sample consisted of peripheral blood, taken on day 0 of AZD1222 vaccination. V and J are TRBV4-3 and TRBJ2-6; D remains ambiguous. The source of this sequence is an adult in good health. The CDR3 region has the DNA TGCGCCAGCAGCCATGGCTCTGGGGCCAACGTCCTGACTTTC. Translation: CASSHGSGANVLTF.